This T cell receptor beta chain appears in the sequencing data of a study of T cell responses to AZD1222 COVID-19 vaccine. The wider study: Pooling of second doses given at about 4 or about 12 weeks was done. Overall study results and limits: In the spike-specific TCR repertoire, nearly half reportedly target unmutated variant regions.

A remark on this clone: What it binds is not known.

Using immunoSEQ multiplex PCR, the repertoire was profiled, and TCRdb retains in-frame clones only, with some absent. The repertoire holds roughly 130,000 clones, about 86% seen once, with around 12% in the top ten. CDR1 SGHVS and CDR2 FQNEAQ come from the germline V gene. The germline V and J ends were trimmed by 5 bases and 2 bases, with 4 bases remaining between them. The CDR3 loop spans 11 amino acids. This clonotype was sampled from an adult in good health. This chain joins TRBV7-8 and TRBJ2-7; D not certain. The specimen was peripheral blood, collected on day 0 of AZD1222 vaccination. In nucleotides, the CDR3 is TGTGCCAGCAGCCGAGCCTACGAGCAGTACTTC. Its translation: CASSRAYEQYF. The full variable domain, its missing parts supplied by reference TRBV7-8 and TRBJ2-7, is GAGVSQSPRYKVAKRGQDVALRCDPISGHVSLFWYQQALGQGPEFLTYFQNEAQLDKSGLPSDRFFAERPEGSVSTLKIQRTQQEDSAVYLCASSRAYEQYFGPGTRLTVT.